This T cell receptor beta chain was obtained from a study of T cell repertoires in cytomegalovirus infection (dated by TCRdb to the late 2010s). In the study overall: Recently identified HLA-C-restricted CMV epitopes, whose presentation resists viral immunomodulation, were targeted by peptide stimulations together with well-studied HLA-B-restricted epitopes. Because public TCR beta signatures pointed to carriage of CMV infection together with the matching HLA type, the HLA type of each donor mattered for the analysis.

Overall study outcomes, separate from this receptor: Cumulative frequency of public TCR beta family members discriminated carriers of CMV infection plus the relevant HLA type in this cohort and an independent roughly 350-donor cohort. The ex vivo response was dominated by HLA-C-restricted CMV-specific TCR beta clonotypes, which also provided the single most frequent clonotype in two of eight donors.

Reads for this sample came from an Illumina HiSeq 1500. Clones were called with MiXCR by TCRdb after fastp trimmed the public reads at Q25, and only in-frame beta chains were retained. For every CDR3 protein sequence, its rows merge into one entry that carries the most common genes and DNA. For this sample the table gives approximately 910,000 distinct CDR3 sequences, of which about a third were detected only once. The ten biggest clones cover more than 13% of the sample. From V the trimming removes 3 bases and from J it removes 6 bases, while the gene matches leave 3 bases of the junction unaccounted for. The germline V gene supplies CDR1 SGHVS and CDR2 FNYEAQ. CDR3 length: 15 amino acids, cysteine to phenylalanine. The only DNA kept is the CDR3, 45 bases in frame from the first base. Reading the label with the study, this specimen's treatment or condition is: in vitro stimulation with specific CMV peptide epitopes to enrich CMV-specific T cells.

For this clonotype: Its specific antigen is unknown. No much larger clone is present one base from it, and per-base qualities are unavailable.

The specimen comprised cultured CD8+ T cells from PBMCs, sampled from culture after CMV antigen stimulation. Recombination connected TRBV7-6 to TRBJ1-6; 9 middle bases align to TRBD1. The TCR originated in a human donor in good health (CMV status not recorded). Some clones in this sample may be carry-over from other donors' samples. The sequence in DNA is TGTGCCAGCAGCTTGGACAGGGGAGCTAATTCACCCCTCCACTTT. Translation gives CASSLDRGANSPLHF.